The 11 T cell receptor beta chains given below trace back to one sample, sequenced in a study of PD-1 blockade in mismatch repair-deficient tumors. Some clones are missing from TCRdb's copy, which holds only in-frame ones; the method was immunoSEQ multiplex PCR. The top ten clones hold roughly 6% of a sample with about 68,000 clones, roughly 80% of them seen once. Material: peripheral blood, obtained 2 weeks after starting pembrolizumab. The receptors derive from an adult with mismatch repair-deficient cancer.

The rearrangement links TRBV10-1 to TRBJ2-7, with 7 bases matching TRBD1. The CDR3 has 14 residues. Germline V gene sequence: CDR1 WNHNN, CDR2 SYGVQD (reference sequence). V trimming: 6 bases; J trimming: 5 bases; junction bases outside the gene matches: 10. In DNA form, the CDR3 reads TGCGCCAGCAGCCTCGACAGGGCGGGCCACGAGCAGTACTTC. This gives the protein CASSLDRAGHEQYF.

The chain is built from TRBV29-1 and TRBJ2-7; D call uncertain. The germline V and J ends were trimmed by 6 bases and 0 bases, with 15 bases remaining between them. The CDR3 spans 14 residues. CDR1 is SQVTM, CDR2 ANQGSEA, per germline. The CDR3 loop reads CSVPSPVASYEQYF. Written as DNA, the CDR3 is TGCAGCGTCCCCTCCCCAGTAGCCTCCTACGAGCAGTACTTC.

The CDR3 DNA is TGTGCCAGCAGAACAGAGCTCCTCTACGAGCAGTACTTC. This gives the protein CASRTELLYEQYF. The J gene is TRBJ2-7, the V gene TRBV6-6; D remains ambiguous. V was clipped by 6 bases and J by 3 bases, with 12 bases between them. Per the germline V gene, CDR1 is MNHNY and CDR2 is SVGAGI (reference sequence). The CDR3 spans 13 residues.

The chain uses TRBV6-1 and TRBJ1-1; the D gene is possibly TRBD1 (5 bases). CDR1 is MNHNS and CDR2 is SASEGT in the germline V gene. V lost 1 base and J lost 5, with 14 bases in between. The length of the CDR3 is 15 residues. CDR3 residues: CASSEGIAGQTEAFF. In DNA form, the CDR3 reads TGTGCCAGCAGTGAAGGTATCGCGGGGCAGACTGAAGCTTTCTTT.

This clone turned up a few times. The V and J genes are TRBV6-7 and TRBJ1-4, with D hard to call. Being an ORF, TRBV6-7 has a function that is uncertain. The V end was cut by 8 bases, the J end by 2 bases, with 15 bases between. CDR3 length: 15 amino acids. In DNA form, the CDR3 reads TGTGCCAGCCCACGCCCCGGGCACACTAATGAAAAACTGTTTTTT. Translated, it gives CASPRPGHTNEKLFF.

The CDR3 region has the DNA TGTGCCAGCAGCTTTTCTTTCGGCAGTAGCACAGATACGCAGTATTTT. Amino acid sequence: CASSFSFGSSTDTQYF. The J gene is TRBJ2-3, the V gene TRBV7-6; D not resolved. Trimming stripped 3 bases from V and 0 bases from J, with 13 bases between. Germline loops: CDR1 SGHVS, CDR2 FNYEAQ. This CDR3 is built from 16 residues.

Only one count was recorded for this clone. The chain is built from TRBV5-8 and TRBJ1-4, with D unclear. The germline V gene has CDR1 SGHTS and CDR2 YDEGEE. The CDR3 loop spans 17 amino acids. Trimming left V 0 bases short and J 8 bases short, with 20 bases between. The CDR3 coding sequence is TGTGCCAGCAGCTTGGCGACCACAGCCACCGGTAGGGAAAAACTGTTTTTT. Amino acid sequence: CASSLATTATGREKLFF.

The rearrangement joins TRBV5-4 to TRBJ1-5, with 8 bases that match TRBD1. Per germline, CDR1 SGHNT and CDR2 YYREEE (reference sequence). Losses at the gene ends were 4 bases for V and 6 bases for J; bases not matched to a gene: 6. CDR3 length equals 14 residues. The CDR3 protein is CASSAGTGGQPQHF. CDR3 coding DNA: TGTGCCAGCAGCGCCGGGACAGGTGGTCAGCCCCAGCATTTT.

This chain joins TRBV6-5 and TRBJ2-3; D is ambiguous. Germline values: CDR1 MNHEY, CDR2 SVGAGI. This CDR3 contains 12 residues. The V end lost 4 bases, the J end lost 9 bases, and 11 bases lay between the germline ends. The CDR3 coding sequence is TGTGCCAGCAGTTCCAAGGCTGGAACGCAGTATTTT. Its protein is CASSSKAGTQYF.

The chain combines TRBV6-5 with TRBJ1-2; D is possibly TRBD1 (5 bases). There are 13 residues in the CDR3. V shed 6 bases and J shed 8 bases, with 16 bases lying between them. Germline-derived CDR1 and CDR2 are MNHEY and SVGAGI. CDR3 in amino acids: CASSDGQSRGYTF. In nucleotides, the CDR3 is TGTGCCAGCAGCGACGGACAATCACGGGGCTACACCTTC.

This clone was recorded once. The CDR3 loop reads CASRLGTANTEAFF. As DNA, the CDR3 is TGTGCCAGCAGGCTCGGGACAGCTAACACTGAAGCTTTCTTT. V and J are TRBV27 and TRBJ1-1, with 7 bases identical to TRBD1. Trimming took 6 bases from V and 2 from J; bases not matched to a gene: 6. Per germline, CDR1 MNHEY and CDR2 SMNVEV (reference sequence). This CDR3 spans 14 amino acids.